This TCR beta chain was sequenced during a study of cytomegalovirus exposure and HLA in healthy donors. This clone has only a few counts. V gave up 0 bases and J gave up 1 base; unmatched junction bases: 5. The CDR3 is 16 residues long. Germline V gives CDR1 SGHNT, CDR2 YYREEE (reference sequence). Vbeta (60) and Jbeta (13) primers were used in the PCR. Clones were read by immunoSEQ multiplex PCR, and TCRdb kept only the in-frame ones, dropping some. Counted here are approximately 120,000 clones, around three quarters occurring once; the ten biggest clones make up roughly 3.5%. This clonotype was sampled from a man in his forties or fifties in good health and CMV-seronegative. The chain employs TRBV5-4 and TRBJ1-1; 8 nucleotides match TRBD1. The sample consisted of PBMCs. CDR3 region: CASSLERTGRNTEAFF. The CDR3 DNA follows: TGTGCCAGCAGCTTGGAACGGACAGGGAGGAACACTGAAGCTTTCTTT. The whole variable domain, remainder taken from reference TRBV5-4 and TRBJ1-1, is ETGVTQSPTHLIKTRGQQVTLRCSSQSGHNTVSWYQQALGQGPQFIFQYYREEENGRGNFPPRFSGLQFPNYSSELNVNALELDDSALYLCASSLERTGRNTEAFFGQGTRLTVV.